The clone carrying this T cell receptor (beta chain) appeared once. This entry is derived from a study of blood T cell repertoires in COVID-19. TCRdb keeps only in-frame clones here, not all; method: immunoSEQ multiplex PCR. The sample contains some 500,000 clones, approximately 90% of which appear only once. V trimming: 5 bases; J trimming: 7 bases; junction bases outside the gene matches: 16. Germline V lookup: CDR1 MGHDK, CDR2 SYGVNS. The CDR3 runs 16 residues. Sequencing input: PBMCs or T cells enriched from blood (not recorded which). The origin of this receptor is a middle-aged woman who had recovered from COVID-19. This chain joins TRBV25-1 and TRBJ1-2; 7 nucleotides match TRBD1. The CDR3 protein is CASSTSGQVSASGYTF. The CDR3 nucleotides are TGTGCCAGCAGTACCTCCGGACAGGTCAGCGCCAGTGGCTACACCTTC.